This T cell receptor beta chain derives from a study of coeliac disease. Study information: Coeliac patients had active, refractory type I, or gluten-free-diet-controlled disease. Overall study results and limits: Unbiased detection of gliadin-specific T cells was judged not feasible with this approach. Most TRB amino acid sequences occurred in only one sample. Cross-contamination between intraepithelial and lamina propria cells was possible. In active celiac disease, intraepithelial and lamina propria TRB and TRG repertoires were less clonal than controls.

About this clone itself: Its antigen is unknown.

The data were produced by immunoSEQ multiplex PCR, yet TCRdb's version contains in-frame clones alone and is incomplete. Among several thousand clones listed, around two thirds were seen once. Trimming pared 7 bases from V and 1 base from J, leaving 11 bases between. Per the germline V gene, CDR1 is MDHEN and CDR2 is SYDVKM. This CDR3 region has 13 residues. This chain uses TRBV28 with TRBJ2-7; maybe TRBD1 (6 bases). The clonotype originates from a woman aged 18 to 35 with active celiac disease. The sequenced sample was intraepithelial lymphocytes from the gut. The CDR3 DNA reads TGTGCCAGCAATCACAGGGAATCCTACGAGCAGTACTTC. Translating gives CASNHRESYEQYF.